These T cell receptor beta chains were read from a single sample in a study of blood T cell repertoires in COVID-19. Profiling relied on immunoSEQ multiplex PCR, and the TCRdb table lists in-frame clones only, not all of them. This table holds hundreds of thousands of clones, about nine tenths found once. The material sequenced was PBMCs or T cells enriched from blood (not recorded which). These receptors all come from a middle-aged woman with acute COVID-19. CDR3s leave out the opening cysteine and the closing phenylalanine or tryptophan. Each record gives: V gene, D gene, CDR3 length, CDR3 protein. D genes are given only for firm matches.

TRBV16,TRBD1,13,ASSQSDRENQPQH
TRBV29-1,TRBD1,13,SVLKQGAQDTEAF
TRBV6-5,-,11,ASSFYGTGGYT
TRBV27,TRBD1,15,ASSFQAQGAGANVLT
TRBV27,TRBD2,14,ASSLLAGGNTGELF
TRBV5-4,TRBD2,15,ASSLELAGGSTDTQY
TRBV19,-,12,ASSMRDRNQPQH
TRBV18,TRBD1,12,ASSSDRGNQPQH
TRBV18,-,11,ASSPPAYNEQF
TRBV7-9,TRBD2,12,ASSQSSGSYEQF
TRBV27,-,12,ASRSQGFQETQY
TRBV3-1/TRBV3-2,-,12,ASRTRGSQETQY
TRBV24-1,TRBD1,18,ATSALRGRGPKSNTGELF
TRBV27,-,13,ASSWMGGNTGELF
TRBV7-8,-,13,ASSLMGARLEKLF
TRBV18,-,13,ASSQQVALGNTIY
TRBV4-1,-,12,ASSQVGGGDGYT
TRBV5-1,TRBD1,15,ASSLRWDSTYNSPLH
TRBV6-6,-,16,ASSLNLRGWGSNQPQH
TRBV6-5,TRBD2,14,ASSYSLTSGQETQY
TRBV9,TRBD1,14,ASSPRTGGVDSPLH
TRBV10-3,TRBD1,12,AISQPTGTGGYT
TRBV28,TRBD1,12,ASQTGGPQDEQY
TRBV13,TRBD2,14,ASSSGLAENTGELF